Following are 20 T cell receptor beta chains from one sample sequenced in a study of blood T cell repertoires in COVID-19. The repertoire was sequenced with immunoSEQ multiplex PCR; TCRdb's copy has only in-frame clones and lacks some. The data show hundreds of thousands of clones, approximately 87% seen once. Source material: peripheral blood. The receptors originated from a woman between 40 and 50 years old who had recovered from COVID-19.

The chain uses TRBV27 and TRBJ2-1; 7 bases agree with TRBD1. The J segment lost 5 bases and the V segment lost 1 base, leaving 11 bases of the junction unmatched. Per the germline V gene, CDR1 is MNHEY and CDR2 is SMNVEV (reference sequence). The CDR3 runs 17 residues. CDR3 residues: CASSLFPRQGVNNEQFF. The CDR3 DNA reads as TGTGCCAGCAGTTTATTCCCACGGCAGGGGGTCAACAATGAGCAGTTCTTC.

V is TRBV10-3 and J is TRBJ1-2, with TRBD1 as a possible D gene (5 bases). Germline V lookup: CDR1 ENHRY, CDR2 SYGVKD. V gave up 2 bases and J gave up 8 bases, with 15 bases separating them. This CDR3 region has 14 residues. The CDR3 DNA follows: TGTGCCATCAGTGAGAATTCGGCAGGGCAGGGCTACACCTTC. Its protein product is CAISENSAGQGYTF.

The V gene is TRBV7-2, the J gene TRBJ1-5, with D possibly being TRBD1 (6 bases). The CDR3 is 13 residues long. Germline loops: CDR1 SGHTA, CDR2 FQGNSA. Trimming removed 3 bases at V and 7 bases at J, with 10 bases between. CDR3 DNA sequence: TGTGCCAGCAGCTTTTCAGGGGACCAGCCCCAGCATTTT. Translation: CASSFSGDQPQHF.

J is TRBJ1-5 and V is TRBV5-6; tentative D call: TRBD1 (6 bases). Germline V gives CDR1 SGHDT, CDR2 YYEEEE. The CDR3 runs 14 residues. V was clipped by 2 bases and J by 4 bases, with 10 bases between them. The CDR3 nucleotides are TGTGCCAGCAGCTTCGGACAGCCTAATCAGCCCCAGCATTTT. Its protein is CASSFGQPNQPQHF.

The chain is built from TRBV3-1 (or the pseudogene TRBV3-2) and TRBJ1-4; D call uncertain. Germline lookup yields CDR1 LGHDT and CDR2 YNNKEL (reference sequence). The V and J ends lost 1 base and 10 bases respectively, with 7 bases between them. The length of the CDR3 is 12 residues. CDR3 amino acids: CASSQGSTKLFF. The DNA of the CDR3 is TGTGCCAGCAGCCAAGGATCTACAAAACTGTTTTTT.

The J gene is TRBJ1-1, the V gene TRBV12-3 or TRBV12-4; 10 bases match TRBD1. This CDR3 has 13 amino acids. V gave up 2 bases and J gave up 10 bases; unmatched junction bases: 4. The DNA of the CDR3 is TGTGCCAGCAGTTTAACGGGACAGGGGATAGCTTTCTTT. This encodes CASSLTGQGIAFF.

The J gene is TRBJ1-6, the V gene TRBV5-1; D perhaps matches TRBD1 (5 bases). The CDR3 consists of 15 residues. Germline V CDR1 and CDR2: SGHRS, YFSETQ. The V end lost 0 bases, the J end lost 7 bases, and 11 bases lay between the germline ends. The CDR3 reads CASSLGGRENSPLHF. The CDR3 coding sequence is TGCGCCAGCAGCTTGGGGGGCAGGGAAAATTCACCCCTCCACTTT.

CDR3 in DNA: TGTGCCAGCAGTGAAGCGGCTAGGAGGAGTGAAGCTTTCTTT. Translating it yields CASSEAARRSEAFF. The rearrangement links TRBV6-1 to TRBJ1-1, with D unclear. Deletions cut 0 bases from V and 7 bases from J, with 12 bases between. The length of the CDR3 is 14 residues. Per germline, CDR1 MNHNS and CDR2 SASEGT.

The chain uses TRBV5-6 and TRBJ1-1; no firm D call. Germline lookup yields CDR1 SGHDT and CDR2 YYEEEE. This CDR3 region has 13 residues. The germline V and J ends were trimmed by 4 bases and 1 base, with 8 bases remaining between them. The DNA for the CDR3 is TGTGCCAGCAGCCGAAGCCAGAACACTGAAGCTTTCTTT. It yields the protein CASSRSQNTEAFF.

This rearrangement joins TRBV7-9 to TRBJ1-5; 11 bases align to TRBD1. After removal of 4 bases from V and 6 bases from J, the junction contained 5 bases not matched to a gene. This CDR3 is 15 amino acids long. Germline V CDR1 and CDR2: SEHNR, FQNEAQ (reference sequence). The DNA of the CDR3 is TGTGCCAGCAGCTGGGGACAGGGGGTCGGTCAGCCCCAGCATTTT. Its protein is CASSWGQGVGQPQHF.

This chain uses TRBV19 with TRBJ1-1, with D hard to call. Germline lookup yields CDR1 LNHDA and CDR2 SQIVND (reference sequence). V lost 6 bases and J lost 2, with 16 bases in between. This CDR3 contains 15 residues. Written as DNA, the CDR3 is TGTGCCAGTAGAAGGGCTCTCGGAGGAAACACTGAAGCTTTCTTT. Protein sequence: CASRRALGGNTEAFF.

This clone has more than one count but fewer than ten. This rearrangement joins TRBV2 to TRBJ1-2; 7 bases map to TRBD1. Germline CDR1 SNHLY, CDR2 FYNNEI. The V and J ends lost 6 bases and 6 bases, in that order; junction bases with no gene match: 10. CDR3 length: 14 residues. CDR3 region: CASRGETGKNGYTF. DNA of the CDR3: TGTGCCAGCAGAGGAGAGACAGGGAAGAATGGCTACACCTTC.

This rearrangement joins TRBV9 to TRBJ1-1; weak D call: TRBD1 (6 bases). The CDR3 runs 15 residues. The V end was cut by 4 bases, the J end by 6 bases, with 19 bases between. Germline-derived CDR1 and CDR2 are SGDLS and YYNGEE. The DNA of the CDR3 is TGTGCCAGCAGCCCCGTCAACAGGGTGGTCGCTGAAGCTTTCTTT. It is translated as CASSPVNRVVAEAFF.

The chain carries TRBV2 and TRBJ2-1; 7 nucleotides align to TRBD1. Germline CDR1 and CDR2: SNHLY and FYNNEI. V was pared by 5 bases and J by 8 bases, with 21 bases of the junction left unmatched. The CDR3 runs 18 residues. This CDR3 reads CASSFPLSKGGAPYEQFF. DNA of the CDR3: TGTGCCAGCAGTTTTCCCCTGTCGAAAGGGGGCGCTCCCTATGAGCAGTTCTTC.

This clone has a single count. The chain combines TRBV5-1 with TRBJ2-3, with D unresolved. The CDR3 length is 13 residues. V was clipped by 5 bases and J by 4 bases, with 11 bases between them. In germline, CDR1 is SGHRS, CDR2 YFSETQ. CDR3 residues: CASSSRAADTQYF. The CDR3 DNA reads TGCGCCAGCAGTTCCCGTGCAGCAGATACGCAGTATTTT.

CDR3 sequence (DNA): TGTGCCAGCAGTGACTGGGGACAGGTTTTTAACTATGGCTACACCTTC. It is translated as CASSDWGQVFNYGYTF. V and J are TRBV6-4 and TRBJ1-2; 8 bases fit TRBD1. The CDR3 runs to 16 residues. Trimming cost V 1 base and J 1 base; bases outside gene matches: 5. In germline, CDR1 is MRHNA, CDR2 SNTAGT.

This rearrangement joins TRBV11-2 to TRBJ1-6; 10 bases align to TRBD1. The junction had 1 base not matched to a gene; V was cut back by 1 base and J by 4 bases. The CDR3 consists of 16 residues. Germline values: CDR1 SGHAT, CDR2 FQNNGV. In DNA form, the CDR3 reads TGTGCCAGCAGCTTAGGGGACAGGGGTTATAATTCACCCCTCCACTTT. Its translation: CASSLGDRGYNSPLHF.

The genes are TRBV11-2 and TRBJ2-2; TRBD1 aligns across 9 bases. The CDR3 length is 15 residues. Germline assignment: CDR1 SGHAT and CDR2 FQNNGV. J gave up 3 bases and V 5 bases, and 4 bases lay outside the gene matches. As DNA, the CDR3 is TGTGCCAGCAGCCGAGGACAGGGGTACACCGGGGAGCTGTTTTTT. Amino acid sequence: CASSRGQGYTGELFF.

V is TRBV11-2 and J is TRBJ2-7; D ambiguous. The germline V gene encodes CDR1 SGHAT and CDR2 FQNNGV. There are 14 residues in the CDR3. Trimming removed 1 base from V and 1 base from J, with 8 bases in between. CDR3 DNA sequence: TGTGCCAGCAGCTTAGTGGCAGTTTCCTACGAGCAGTACTTC. Residues: CASSLVAVSYEQYF.

The chain carries TRBV5-1 and TRBJ2-1; possible D gene TRBD2, 7 bases. Germline lookup yields CDR1 SGHRS and CDR2 YFSETQ. V was clipped by 4 bases and J by 7 bases, with 21 bases between them. The CDR3 is 16 amino acids. CDR3 sequence reads: CASSPRDGGAANEQFF. In DNA form, the CDR3 reads TGCGCCAGCAGCCCTCGGGATGGGGGGGCAGCGAATGAGCAGTTCTTC. The full variable domain, with the rest looked up from reference TRBV5-1 and TRBJ2-1, is KAGVTQTPRYLIKTRGQQVTLSCSPISGHRSVSWYQQTPGQGLQFLFEYFSETQRNKGNFPGRFSGRQFSNSRSEMNVSTLELGDSALYLCASSPRDGGAANEQFFGPGTRLTVL.